This TCR beta chain was captured in a study of cytomegalovirus exposure and HLA in healthy donors. Study-wide background: An analysis done earlier identified more than 100 million unique TCR beta sequences from about 180 million T cells.

Study-level findings and limits: There were some public TCRs occurring in many donors, but most TCR sequences were rare. Associated with cytomegalovirus, according to the listing, were 150 to 200 TCR beta chains.

This clone was picked up one time. What it binds is not known. Primers included in the PCR were 60 Vbeta and 13 Jbeta primers. Here immunoSEQ multiplex PCR was the method, and the copy in TCRdb shows in-frame clones only, minus some. The table includes about 140,000 clones, approximately 80% detected once. Whereas donors were nominally healthy upon sampling, unrecorded immune exposures were probable. The source of this sequence is a woman aged 45-60 years in good health and CMV-seropositive. Material: PBMCs.

DNA of the CDR3: TGTGCCAGCAGCTTGAGACTAGCGGGAGACACAGATACGCAGTATTTT. It specifies CASSLRLAGDTDTQYF. The J gene is TRBJ2-3, the V gene TRBV5-4; 12 bases match TRBD2. This CDR3 region has 16 residues. Per the germline V gene, CDR1 is SGHNT and CDR2 is YYREEE (reference sequence). Germline trimming cut 1 base from V and 2 bases from J; bases unmatched to any gene: 2.